This is a list of T cell receptor beta chains from one sample in a study of CD8 T cells in ankylosing spondylitis. TCRdb ran MiXCR on the 5' RACE reads and lists one entry per CDR3 protein. The data contain around 340,000 distinct CDR3 sequences, over 12% of them singletons. Sequencing was performed on blood, either unsorted or a sorted T cell fraction (not recorded which). Receptor source: a male donor with ankylosing spondylitis or in good health (not recorded which). Each CDR3 is given with its conserved first and last residue. A D gene is named only where the DNA matches it firmly. Some rows have no size entry. The others give once, few or many, or a class for an expanded clone.

v_call: TRBV21-1
clone_size: -
j_call: TRBJ2-7
d_call: -
cdr3_aa: CASRTIPASESYEQYF
cdr3_nt: TGTGCCAGCAGGACGATCCCGGCCAGCGAATCCTACGAGCAGTACTTC

v_call: TRBV20-1
clone_size: few
j_call: TRBJ2-1
d_call: TRBD2
cdr3_aa: CSAPSLAGGLDSEQFF
cdr3_nt: TGCAGTGCCCCTTCCCTAGCGGGGGGGCTAGACAGTGAGCAGTTCTTC

v_call: TRBV19
clone_size: -
j_call: TRBJ1-5
d_call: -
cdr3_aa: CASSIQGYSNQPQHF
cdr3_nt: TGTGCCAGTAGTATACAGGGTTATAGCAATCAGCCCCAGCATTTT

v_call: TRBV12-3/TRBV12-4
clone_size: -
j_call: TRBJ1-3
d_call: -
cdr3_aa: CASSFSSGNTIYF
cdr3_nt: TGTGCCAGCAGTTTCTCCTCTGGAAACACCATATATTTT

v_call: TRBV28
clone_size: few
j_call: TRBJ1-1
d_call: -
cdr3_aa: CASKIGTEAFF
cdr3_nt: TGTGCCAGCAAGATTGGAACTGAAGCTTTCTTT

v_call: TRBV23-1
clone_size: -
j_call: TRBJ2-3
d_call: TRBD2
cdr3_aa: CASSTLAGGRRAQYF
cdr3_nt: TGCGCCAGCTCCACCCTAGCGGGGGGGAGGAGGGCGCAGTATTTT

v_call: TRBV5-1
clone_size: few
j_call: TRBJ1-1
d_call: -
cdr3_aa: CASSFQGSDTEAFF
cdr3_nt: TGCGCCAGCAGCTTTCAGGGATCGGACACTGAAGCTTTCTTT

v_call: TRBV20-1
clone_size: -
j_call: TRBJ2-3
d_call: TRBD2
cdr3_aa: CSARGGRDSTDTQYF
cdr3_nt: TGCAGTGCTAGAGGCGGGAGAGACAGCACAGATACGCAGTATTTT

v_call: TRBV10-3
clone_size: -
j_call: TRBJ2-5
d_call: TRBD2
cdr3_aa: CATSTSGKLQETQYF
cdr3_nt: TGTGCCACCTCGACTAGCGGGAAACTCCAAGAGACCCAGTACTTC

v_call: TRBV5-1
clone_size: -
j_call: TRBJ1-3
d_call: -
cdr3_aa: CASSFLTADSGNTIYF
cdr3_nt: TGCGCCAGCAGCTTCTTGACAGCCGACTCTGGAAACACCATATATTTT

v_call: TRBV5-1
clone_size: -
j_call: TRBJ2-7
d_call: TRBD1
cdr3_aa: CASSSDDRGYEQYF
cdr3_nt: TGCGCCAGCAGCTCGGACGACAGGGGCTACGAGCAGTACTTC

v_call: TRBV20-1
clone_size: -
j_call: TRBJ2-1
d_call: -
cdr3_aa: CSAQPGGRSDEQFF
cdr3_nt: TGCAGTGCTCAGCCCGGAGGGCGTTCGGATGAGCAGTTCTTC

v_call: TRBV7-9
clone_size: many
j_call: TRBJ2-2
d_call: -
cdr3_aa: CASSLGGSNTGELFF
cdr3_nt: TGTGCCAGCAGCTTGGGCGGCTCGAACACCGGGGAGCTGTTTTTT

v_call: TRBV4-2
clone_size: few
j_call: TRBJ1-5
d_call: TRBD1
cdr3_aa: CASSQELSTGGLQPQHF
cdr3_nt: TGTGCCAGCAGCCAAGAATTATCAACAGGGGGCCTTCAGCCCCAGCATTTT

v_call: TRBV12-3/TRBV12-4
clone_size: few
j_call: TRBJ2-7
d_call: -
cdr3_aa: CASTFLLGYEQYF
cdr3_nt: TGTGCCAGCACCTTTCTACTAGGGTACGAGCAGTACTTC

v_call: TRBV12-3/TRBV12-4
clone_size: many
j_call: TRBJ2-2
d_call: TRBD1
cdr3_aa: CASSPGQGFGELFF
cdr3_nt: TGTGCCAGCAGTCCGGGACAGGGATTCGGGGAGCTGTTTTTT

v_call: TRBV20-1
clone_size: -
j_call: TRBJ2-3
d_call: TRBD2
cdr3_aa: CCARRSSGDTDTQYF
cdr3_nt: TGCTGTGCTAGAAGGTCTAGCGGGGATACAGATACGCAGTATTTT

v_call: TRBV5-1
clone_size: many
j_call: TRBJ2-3
d_call: TRBD2
cdr3_aa: CASSLVTSGSTDTQYF
cdr3_nt: TGCGCCAGCAGCTTGGTGACTAGCGGTAGCACAGATACGCAGTATTTT

v_call: TRBV27
clone_size: -
j_call: TRBJ1-6
d_call: -
cdr3_aa: CASSARGYSPLHF
cdr3_nt: TGTGCCAGCAGTGCCCGGGGGTATTCACCCCTCCACTTT

v_call: TRBV6-2/TRBV6-3
clone_size: few
j_call: TRBJ1-1
d_call: -
cdr3_aa: CASTDVTSTEAFF
cdr3_nt: TGTGCCAGCACGGACGTGACGAGCACTGAAGCTTTCTTT

v_call: TRBV4-1
clone_size: few
j_call: TRBJ2-5
d_call: -
cdr3_aa: CASSQDRGRERGETQYF
cdr3_nt: TGCGCCAGCAGCCAAGATCGAGGCAGGGAGAGAGGGGAGACCCAGTACTTC

v_call: TRBV12-3/TRBV12-4
clone_size: many
j_call: TRBJ1-6
d_call: -
cdr3_aa: CASSLGSSYNSPLHF
cdr3_nt: TGCGCCAGCAGCCTCGGGAGCTCCTATAATTCACCCCTCCACTTT

v_call: TRBV15
clone_size: few
j_call: TRBJ1-2
d_call: -
cdr3_aa: CATSRGNSYGYTF
cdr3_nt: TGTGCCACCAGCAGGGGTAACAGCTATGGCTACACCTTC

v_call: TRBV6-4
clone_size: -
j_call: TRBJ2-1
d_call: -
cdr3_aa: CASGEQFF
cdr3_nt: TGTGCCAGCGGGGAGCAGTTCTTC

v_call: TRBV29-1
clone_size: -
j_call: TRBJ2-3
d_call: TRBD2
cdr3_aa: CSVAGLVTDTQYF
cdr3_nt: TGCAGCGTCGCCGGACTAGTCACAGATACGCAGTATTTT

v_call: TRBV3-1
clone_size: -
j_call: TRBJ2-2
d_call: -
cdr3_aa: CASSQVRAGELFF
cdr3_nt: TGTGCCAGCAGCCAAGTACGGGCCGGGGAGCTGTTTTTT

v_call: TRBV14
clone_size: -
j_call: TRBJ2-1
d_call: TRBD2
cdr3_aa: CASSRSVPAGGRGGNEQFF
cdr3_nt: TGTGCCAGCAGCCGATCGGTTCCGGCGGGAGGGCGAGGGGGCAATGAGCAGTTCTTC

v_call: TRBV19
clone_size: -
j_call: TRBJ2-7
d_call: -
cdr3_aa: CASNPGGGSYEQYF
cdr3_nt: TGTGCCAGTAACCCAGGGGGAGGGTCCTACGAGCAGTACTTC

v_call: TRBV12-3/TRBV12-4
clone_size: -
j_call: TRBJ1-6
d_call: TRBD1
cdr3_aa: CASSFTTGANSPLHF
cdr3_nt: TGTGCCAGCAGTTTCACGACAGGGGCTAATTCACCCCTCCACTTT

v_call: TRBV12-3/TRBV12-4
clone_size: -
j_call: TRBJ2-3
d_call: TRBD2
cdr3_aa: CASSLFVLAGPSSTDTQYF
cdr3_nt: TGTGCCAGCAGTTTATTTGTCCTAGCGGGGCCATCTTCCACAGATACGCAGTATTTT

v_call: TRBV5-8
clone_size: few
j_call: TRBJ2-7
d_call: -
cdr3_aa: CASSLAGQTSYEQYF
cdr3_nt: TGTGCCAGCAGCTTGGCGGGGCAGACCTCCTACGAGCAGTACTTC

v_call: TRBV20-1
clone_size: -
j_call: TRBJ2-1
d_call: -
cdr3_aa: CSASGAGGEQFF
cdr3_nt: TGCAGTGCTAGCGGAGCGGGTGGTGAGCAGTTCTTC

v_call: TRBV7-2
clone_size: many
j_call: TRBJ2-3
d_call: -
cdr3_aa: CASSLFRGGVGPQYF
cdr3_nt: TGTGCCAGCAGCCTGTTTAGGGGAGGCGTGGGCCCGCAGTATTTT

v_call: TRBV12-3/TRBV12-4
clone_size: few
j_call: TRBJ2-3
d_call: TRBD2
cdr3_aa: CASSFDAGGGTDTQYF
cdr3_nt: TGTGCCAGCAGTTTCGACGCGGGGGGGGGCACAGATACGCAGTATTTT

v_call: TRBV7-2
clone_size: few
j_call: TRBJ2-7
d_call: -
cdr3_aa: CASSLVRSYTTYEQYF
cdr3_nt: TGTGCCAGCAGCTTAGTGAGATCATATACCACCTACGAGCAGTACTTC

v_call: TRBV6-2/TRBV6-3
clone_size: few
j_call: TRBJ2-5
d_call: -
cdr3_aa: CASSYGGRETQYF
cdr3_nt: TGTGCCAGCAGTTACGGGGGACGGGAGACCCAGTACTTC

v_call: TRBV20-1
clone_size: once
j_call: TRBJ2-2
d_call: TRBD1
cdr3_aa: CSATGQVNTGELFF
cdr3_nt: TGCAGTGCCACCGGACAGGTGAACACCGGGGAGCTGTTTTTT

v_call: TRBV3-1
clone_size: -
j_call: TRBJ1-6
d_call: -
cdr3_aa: CASSQEGVVGSSPLHF
cdr3_nt: TGTGCCAGCAGCCAAGAGGGGGTAGTTGGAAGTTCACCCCTCCACTTT

v_call: TRBV3-1
clone_size: few
j_call: TRBJ2-3
d_call: TRBD1
cdr3_aa: CASSPGQPDTQYF
cdr3_nt: TGTGCCAGCAGCCCGGGACAGCCAGATACGCAGTATTTT

v_call: TRBV11-2
clone_size: -
j_call: TRBJ2-3
d_call: TRBD2
cdr3_aa: CASSLGLAGRDTQYF
cdr3_nt: TGTGCCAGCAGCCTCGGACTAGCGGGACGAGATACGCAGTATTTT

v_call: TRBV5-1
clone_size: few
j_call: TRBJ1-1
d_call: TRBD1
cdr3_aa: CASSFGDRDNTEAFF
cdr3_nt: TGCGCCAGCAGCTTTGGGGACAGGGATAACACTGAAGCTTTCTTT

v_call: TRBV20-1
clone_size: -
j_call: TRBJ1-3
d_call: -
cdr3_aa: CSAFSSGNTIYF
cdr3_nt: TGCAGTGCTTTTAGCTCTGGAAACACCATATATTTT

v_call: TRBV10-3
clone_size: many
j_call: TRBJ2-1
d_call: -
cdr3_aa: CAISDSGGRSNEQFF
cdr3_nt: TGTGCCATCAGTGATTCTGGAGGGCGAAGCAATGAGCAGTTCTTC

v_call: TRBV5-4
clone_size: few
j_call: TRBJ2-3
d_call: -
cdr3_aa: CASSLVRSAGDTQYF
cdr3_nt: TGTGCCAGCAGCTTGGTAAGGTCAGCTGGAGATACGCAGTATTTT

v_call: TRBV27
clone_size: -
j_call: TRBJ2-7
d_call: -
cdr3_aa: CASSFVGGSEQYF
cdr3_nt: TGTGCCAGCAGTTTCGTGGGGGGAAGCGAGCAGTACTTC

v_call: TRBV27
clone_size: many
j_call: TRBJ2-2
d_call: TRBD1
cdr3_aa: CASSLSTGAWLRGELFF
cdr3_nt: TGTGCCAGCAGTTTATCGACAGGGGCATGGCTGCGCGGGGAGCTGTTTTTT

v_call: TRBV20-1
clone_size: -
j_call: TRBJ2-5
d_call: -
cdr3_aa: CSASIRQQETQYF
cdr3_nt: TGCAGTGCTAGCATTCGTCAGCAAGAGACCCAGTACTTC

v_call: TRBV12-3/TRBV12-4
clone_size: many
j_call: TRBJ2-7
d_call: -
cdr3_aa: CASSFYGDGSSYEQYF
cdr3_nt: TGTGCCAGCAGTTTTTATGGGGACGGCTCCTCCTACGAGCAGTACTTC

v_call: TRBV29-1
clone_size: few
j_call: TRBJ1-4
d_call: TRBD1
cdr3_aa: CSVEDRGTNEKLFF
cdr3_nt: TGCAGCGTTGAGGACAGGGGCACAAATGAAAAACTGTTTTTT

v_call: TRBV3-1
clone_size: few
j_call: TRBJ2-4
d_call: -
cdr3_aa: CASSHGQRSTPKNIQYF
cdr3_nt: TGTGCCAGCAGCCACGGACAGAGAAGTACCCCCAAAAACATTCAGTACTTC

v_call: TRBV12-3/TRBV12-4
clone_size: -
j_call: TRBJ2-1
d_call: TRBD2
cdr3_aa: CASSLGLSGRGYNEQFF
cdr3_nt: TGTGCCAGCAGTTTAGGACTAAGCGGGAGGGGGTACAATGAGCAGTTCTTC